These 28 T cell receptor beta chains came from one sample sequenced in a study of cytomegalovirus exposure and HLA in healthy donors. A multiplex PCR was run with 60 Vbeta primers and 13 Jbeta primers. Some clones are missing from TCRdb's copy, which holds only in-frame ones; the method was immunoSEQ multiplex PCR. The data contain about 220,000 clones, over 65% of them singletons. What was sequenced was PBMCs. Receptor source: a man aged 18 to 30 in good health and CMV-seronegative.

This clone appeared a few times. The chain links TRBV7-9 to TRBJ2-1; D remains ambiguous. This CDR3 contains 10 residues. Trimming shortened V by 5 bases and J by 10 bases, and 6 bases separated the two germline ends. Germline CDR1 and CDR2: SEHNR and FQNEAQ (reference sequence). In DNA, the CDR3 is TGTGCCAGCAGCCCCGTGGAGCAGTTCTTC. Its translation: CASSPVEQFF.

The chain uses TRBV13 and TRBJ1-6; possibly TRBD1 for D (6 bases). The CDR3 has 16 amino acids. Germline-derived CDR1 and CDR2 are PRHDT and FYEKMQ (reference sequence). V was trimmed by 8 bases and J by 7 bases, leaving 21 bases between them. CDR3 coding DNA: TGTGCCAGCCGGACAAGACAGGAACATTCAAATTCACCCCTCCACTTT. This gives the protein CASRTRQEHSNSPLHF.

The chain carries TRBV7-9 and TRBJ2-1; D call uncertain. The CDR3 spans 12 residues. Looked up from germline, CDR1 is SEHNR and CDR2 is FQNEAQ (reference sequence). Trimming took off 1 base at V and 8 bases at J, with 6 bases between the two ends. CDR3 amino acids: CASSLDSYEQFF. In DNA, the CDR3 is TGTGCCAGCAGCTTAGATAGCTATGAGCAGTTCTTC.

The chain recombines TRBV7-3 with TRBJ2-7, with TRBD2 matching 14 bases. V lost 1 base to trimming and J lost 0 bases; unmatched junction nucleotides: 5. Germline-derived CDR1 and CDR2 are SGHTA and FQGTGA. CDR3 length: 18 amino acids. CDR3 in DNA: TGTGCCAGCAGCTTAAACGCTGGGACTAGCGGGGGCTCCTACGAGCAGTACTTC. Encoded protein: CASSLNAGTSGGSYEQYF.

V and J are TRBV30 and TRBJ2-7; D is undetermined. Per the germline V gene, CDR1 is GTSNPN and CDR2 is SVGIG (reference sequence). Trimming removed 2 bases from V and 0 bases from J, with 8 bases in between. The CDR3 extends over 13 amino acids. This CDR3 reads CAWSRPSSYEQYF. CDR3 coding DNA: TGTGCCTGGAGTCGCCCTAGCTCCTACGAGCAGTACTTC. Supplemented by reference TRBV30 and TRBJ2-7, the full variable domain reads SQTIHQWPATLVQPVGSPLSLECTVEGTSNPNLYWYRQAAGRGLQLLFYSVGIGQISSEVPQNLSASRPQDRQFILSSKKLLLSDSGFYLCAWSRPSSYEQYFGPGTRLTVT.

The rearrangement links TRBV4-1 to TRBJ1-3; 9 bases are a match to TRBD1. This CDR3 contains 15 residues. Germline-derived CDR1 and CDR2 are MGHRA and YSYEKL. The ends lost 2 bases at V and 9 bases at J; junction bases unmatched: 8. CDR3 protein: CASSQIPGQGTTIYF. The CDR3 DNA follows: TGCGCCAGCAGCCAAATACCGGGACAGGGCACCACCATATATTTT.

The chain couples TRBV11-2 to TRBJ2-5; 7 positions agree with TRBD2. Trimming removed 3 bases from V and 4 bases from J; junction bases left unmatched: 8. Germline-derived CDR1 and CDR2 are SGHAT and FQNNGV. There are 15 residues in the CDR3. The DNA for the CDR3 is TGTGCCAGCAGCTTTATTAGCGGGTGGGGAGAGACCCAGTACTTC. Protein product: CASSFISGWGETQYF.

This clone was seen a handful of times. This chain uses TRBV5-6 with TRBJ1-1; perhaps TRBD1 as D (5 bases). The CDR3 loop spans 12 amino acids. V was shortened by 0 bases and J by 6 bases, with 6 bases between the two germline ends. Germline CDR1 SGHDT, CDR2 YYEEEE. The CDR3 is CASSLETAEAFF. The CDR3 DNA sequence: TGTGCCAGCAGCTTGGAGACAGCTGAAGCTTTCTTT.

In this sample, this clone turned up a few times. CDR3 nucleotide sequence: TGTGCCAGCTCACCACCTACGCAGACCTCAGGGGGATACACCTTC. This gives the protein CASSPPTQTSGGYTF. The chain recombines TRBV18 with TRBJ1-2, with 7 nucleotides matching TRBD1. The J segment lost 11 bases and the V segment lost 0 bases, leaving 12 bases of the junction unmatched. Germline CDR1 and CDR2: KGHSH and LQKENI. This CDR3 region has 15 residues.

This clone was counted only a few times. This chain uses TRBV5-6 with TRBJ2-1, with D uncertain. The V end lost 4 bases, the J end lost 3 bases, and 8 bases lay between the germline ends. CDR1 and CDR2 from the germline V gene are SGHDT and YYEEEE. The CDR3 is 13 residues long. CDR3 protein: CASSLWHYNEQFF. The CDR3 DNA sequence: TGTGCCAGCAGCCTCTGGCACTACAATGAGCAGTTCTTC.

The rearrangement uses TRBV9 and TRBJ1-2, with D maybe TRBD1 (6 bases). V dropped 3 bases and J dropped 0 bases, with 12 bases sitting between them. This CDR3 region has 15 residues. CDR1 is SGDLS, CDR2 YYNGEE, per germline. The DNA for the CDR3 is TGTGCCAGCAGCGAGAGGACAGAAACTAACTATGGCTACACCTTC. Translated: CASSERTETNYGYTF.

This rearrangement joins TRBV4-2 to TRBJ2-2; D perhaps matches TRBD2 (5 bases). The CDR3 runs 16 residues. V was cut by 3 bases and J by 0 bases, with 11 bases left in between. Germline lookup yields CDR1 LGHNA and CDR2 YNFKEQ. The CDR3 spells CASSQRTGSNTGELFF. The DNA of the CDR3 is TGTGCCAGCAGCCAGCGGACTGGATCGAACACCGGGGAGCTGTTTTTT.

The rearrangement joins TRBV6-5 to TRBJ2-1; a possible D gene is TRBD2 (6 bases). The germline gives CDR1 MNHEY, CDR2 SVGAGI. The CDR3 contains 15 residues. V lost 5 bases, J lost 7 bases, and 18 bases lay in between. Here the CDR3 DNA reads TGTGCCAGCAGTCTCTCCCCCAGGGCGGGAAATGAGCAGTTCTTC. This translates into CASSLSPRAGNEQFF.

The rearrangement links TRBV5-1 to TRBJ2-6; 7 nucleotides align to TRBD1. This CDR3 region has 16 residues. The junction had 8 bases not matched to a gene; V was cut back by 4 bases and J by 4 bases. Germline assignment: CDR1 SGHRS and CDR2 YFSETQ. CDR3 sequence reads: CASSIQTGSGANVLTF. In DNA form, the CDR3 reads TGCGCCAGCAGCATCCAGACAGGGTCCGGGGCCAACGTCCTGACTTTC.

This clone was detected only once. CDR3 sequence: CASSVEDLVNEKLFF. The CDR3 region has the DNA TGTGCCAGCAGTGTGGAGGATCTCGTTAATGAAAAACTGTTTTTT. The chain is built from TRBV2 and TRBJ1-4; D call uncertain. Between the trimmed V and J ends, which lost 4 bases and 4 bases, there was a span of 13 bases. There are 15 residues in the CDR3. Germline V gene lookup returns CDR1 SNHLY and CDR2 FYNNEI. The full variable domain, rest sourced from reference TRBV2 and TRBJ1-4, is EPEVTQTPSHQVTQMGQEVILRCVPISNHLYFYWYRQILGQKVEFLVSFYNNEISEKSEIFDDQFSVERPDGSNFTLKIRSTKLEDSAMYFCASSVEDLVNEKLFFGSGTQLSVL.

CDR3 DNA: TGTGCCAGCGCCAGGCGGCGGGAAGGGGTTACAGATACGCAGTATTTT. It specifies CASARRREGVTDTQYF. This sequence joins TRBV27 and TRBJ2-3; perhaps TRBD2 as D (6 bases). Per the germline V gene, CDR1 is MNHEY and CDR2 is SMNVEV (reference sequence). The V end lost 8 bases, the J end lost 3 bases, and 21 bases lay between the germline ends. CDR3 length equals 16 residues.

The chain is built from TRBV28 and TRBJ2-3, with TRBD2 identical over 10 bases. The length of the CDR3 is 17 residues. Looked up from germline, CDR1 is MDHEN and CDR2 is SYDVKM. J was trimmed by 3 bases and V by 4 bases; bases with no gene match: 10. The CDR3, as DNA: TGTGCCAGCAGTTCCCGTAGTAGCGGGAGGAAGACAGATACGCAGTATTTT. Translated, it gives CASSSRSSGRKTDTQYF.

This clone was seen just once. J is TRBJ1-3 and V is TRBV10-3; no firm D call. The CDR3 is made up of 16 amino acids. Per germline, CDR1 ENHRY and CDR2 SYGVKD. V shed 6 bases and J shed 0 bases, with 15 bases lying between them. The CDR3 sequence: CAIRPGGSNSGNTIYF. The CDR3 nucleotides are TGTGCCATCAGACCGGGTGGGTCGAACTCTGGAAACACCATATATTTT.

This clone turned up a few times. J is TRBJ1-5 and V is TRBV28, with a possible D match to TRBD1 (6 bases). The ends were cut back, 3 bases at V and 7 bases at J, with 13 bases in the middle. Germline V gene sequence: CDR1 MDHEN, CDR2 SYDVKM. There are 14 residues in the CDR3. The CDR3 spells CASSFPTGFQPQHF. In DNA, the CDR3 is TGTGCCAGCAGTTTTCCCACAGGGTTCCAGCCCCAGCATTTT.

The rearrangement links TRBV27 to TRBJ1-5; TRBD1 aligns across 8 bases. The ends lost 5 bases at V and 2 bases at J; junction bases unmatched: 5. The germline V gene has CDR1 MNHEY and CDR2 SMNVEV (reference sequence). The CDR3 loop spans 15 amino acids. This chain's CDR3 is CASSPWDRRNQPQHF. CDR3 bases: TGTGCCAGCAGTCCATGGGACAGGCGCAATCAGCCCCAGCATTTT.

This clone was observed a single time. This chain connects TRBV5-6 to TRBJ2-7; no definite D call. V was pared by 4 bases and J by 0 bases, with 11 bases between. The CDR3 length is 14 residues. Germline values: CDR1 SGHDT, CDR2 YYEEEE. CDR3 in amino acids: CASSLDARSYEQYF. DNA of the CDR3: TGTGCCAGCAGCCTAGACGCGCGCTCCTACGAGCAGTACTTC. The whole variable domain, remainder taken from reference TRBV5-6 and TRBJ2-7, is DAGVTQSPTHLIKTRGQQVTLRCSPKSGHDTVSWYQQALGQGPQFIFQYYEEEERQRGNFPDRFSGHQFPNYSSELNVNALLLGDSALYLCASSLDARSYEQYFGPGTRLTVT.

The gene calls are TRBV7-8 and TRBJ2-3; the D is unclear. Trimming took off 2 bases at V and 0 bases at J, with 6 bases between the two ends. The CDR3 is 14 residues long. Per germline, CDR1 SGHVS and CDR2 FQNEAQ. CDR3 loop: CASSLPYSTDTQYF. CDR3 nucleotide sequence: TGTGCCAGCAGCTTACCTTATAGCACAGATACGCAGTATTTT.

This clone was seen just once. J is TRBJ2-5 and V is TRBV28; 8 bases are shared with TRBD2. The J call may be in error: the DNA end matches TRBJ2-7 better. The CDR3 covers 15 residues. The germline V gene has CDR1 MDHEN and CDR2 SYDVKM. CDR3 loop: CASSSPTSGTYEQYF. In nucleotides, the CDR3 is TGTGCCAGCAGTTCCCCCACTAGCGGAACCTACGAGCAGTACTTC.

This chain connects TRBV5-4 to TRBJ1-2; 7 nucleotides line up with TRBD1. Germline V gene sequence: CDR1 SGHNT, CDR2 YYREEE (reference sequence). The ends lost 5 bases at V and 10 bases at J; junction bases unmatched: 14. The CDR3 runs 14 residues. The CDR3 sequence: CASSSPGQTMVYTF. CDR3 in DNA: TGTGCCAGCAGTTCGCCGGGACAGACTATGGTCTACACCTTC.

This CDR3 is CSVEHWGGGLKDGYTF. In DNA, the CDR3 is TGCAGCGTTGAGCACTGGGGTGGGGGCCTGAAGGATGGCTACACCTTC. This rearrangement joins TRBV29-1 to TRBJ1-2; D perhaps matches TRBD1 (6 bases). Trimming removed 3 bases at V and 6 bases at J, with 23 bases between. The CDR3 extends over 16 amino acids. Germline V CDR1 and CDR2: SQVTM, ANQGSEA. Looking up the rest from reference TRBV29-1 and TRBJ1-2 gives the full variable domain: SAVISQKPSRDICQRGTSLTIQCQVDSQVTMMFWYRQQPGQSLTLIATANQGSEATYESGFVIDKFPISRPNLTFSTLTVSNMSPEDSSIYLCSVEHWGGGLKDGYTFGSGTRLTVV.

This sequence joins TRBV28 and TRBJ2-7, with D possibly being TRBD2 (5 bases). This CDR3 has 15 residues. Germline V gene lookup returns CDR1 MDHEN and CDR2 SYDVKM. V dropped 4 bases and J dropped 1 base, with 14 bases sitting between them. Written as DNA, the CDR3 is TGTGCCAGCAGTTCGGGCGGAGGCGGGTCCTACGAGCAGTACTTC. Translated: CASSSGGGGSYEQYF.

This chain uses TRBV28 with TRBJ1-2, with TRBD1 matching 7 bases. The CDR3 loop spans 17 amino acids. V gave up 8 bases and J gave up 4 bases; unmatched junction bases: 19. The germline gives CDR1 MDHEN, CDR2 SYDVKM. The CDR3 region is CASAVSLGTVTFYGYTF. CDR3 DNA sequence: TGTGCCAGCGCCGTTAGTCTCGGGACAGTGACCTTCTATGGCTACACCTTC.

Here the CDR3 reads CASRTDTSASYNEQFF. The CDR3, as DNA: TGTGCCAGCAGGACCGACACTAGCGCCTCCTACAATGAGCAGTTCTTC. This chain joins TRBV25-1 and TRBJ2-1, with 7 bases that match TRBD2. The V gene end was trimmed by 6 bases and the J gene end by 0 bases; junction bases not matched to a gene: 8. The CDR3 covers 16 residues. Looked up from germline, CDR1 is MGHDK and CDR2 is SYGVNS. The full variable domain, rest sourced from reference TRBV25-1 and TRBJ2-1, is EADIYQTPRYLVIGTGKKITLECSQTMGHDKMYWYQQDPGMELHLIHYSYGVNSTEKGDLSSESTVSRIRTEHFPLTLESARPSHTSQYLCASRTDTSASYNEQFFGPGTRLTVL.